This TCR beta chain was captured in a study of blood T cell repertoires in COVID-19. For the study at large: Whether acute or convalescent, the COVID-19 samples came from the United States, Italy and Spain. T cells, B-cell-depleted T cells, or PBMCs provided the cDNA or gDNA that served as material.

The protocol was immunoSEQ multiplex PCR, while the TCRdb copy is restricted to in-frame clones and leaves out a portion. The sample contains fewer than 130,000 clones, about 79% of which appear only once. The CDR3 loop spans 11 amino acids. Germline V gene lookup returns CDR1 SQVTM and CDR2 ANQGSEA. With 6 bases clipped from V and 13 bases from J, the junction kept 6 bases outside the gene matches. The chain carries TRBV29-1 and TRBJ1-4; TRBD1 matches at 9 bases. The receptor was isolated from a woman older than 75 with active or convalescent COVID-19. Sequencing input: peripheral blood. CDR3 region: CSVGTGRLLFF. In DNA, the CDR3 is TGCAGCGTCGGGACAGGGCGCTTACTGTTTTTT.